Sequencing of this T cell receptor (beta chain) was carried out in a study of T cells after yellow fever vaccination. Across the study: SMART-Seq v4 Ultra Low Input served to prepare low-cell-number fractions.

From the 5' RACE reads, TCRdb called clonotypes with MiXCR, one entry per CDR3 protein. The data hold roughly 330,000 distinct CDR3 sequences, with almost 4% observed a single time. This clonotype was detected only a few times. Its specificity is not known. Study-level points and caveats: Abundant bulk-derived clonotypes could contaminate FACS-sorted repertoires.

V lost 5 bases, J lost 1 base, and 19 bases lay in between. There are 16 residues in the CDR3. CDR1 and CDR2 from the germline V gene are SGHDT and YYEEEE. The clonotype was recovered from a man aged 18 to 29 who received the YFV17D yellow fever vaccine. This chain uses TRBV5-6 with TRBJ2-7; the D gene could be TRBD1 or TRBD2 (5 bases each). The material sequenced was PBMCs, taken 5 days after the yellow fever booster vaccination. CDR3: CASSYRTGTFSYEQYF. The CDR3 DNA sequence: TGTGCCAGCAGTTACCGGACCGGGACCTTTTCCTACGAGCAGTACTTC. The full variable domain, rest sourced from reference TRBV5-6 and TRBJ2-7, is DAGVTQSPTHLIKTRGQQVTLRCSPKSGHDTVSWYQQALGQGPQFIFQYYEEEERQRGNFPDRFSGHQFPNYSSELNVNALLLGDSALYLCASSYRTGTFSYEQYFGPGTRLTVT.